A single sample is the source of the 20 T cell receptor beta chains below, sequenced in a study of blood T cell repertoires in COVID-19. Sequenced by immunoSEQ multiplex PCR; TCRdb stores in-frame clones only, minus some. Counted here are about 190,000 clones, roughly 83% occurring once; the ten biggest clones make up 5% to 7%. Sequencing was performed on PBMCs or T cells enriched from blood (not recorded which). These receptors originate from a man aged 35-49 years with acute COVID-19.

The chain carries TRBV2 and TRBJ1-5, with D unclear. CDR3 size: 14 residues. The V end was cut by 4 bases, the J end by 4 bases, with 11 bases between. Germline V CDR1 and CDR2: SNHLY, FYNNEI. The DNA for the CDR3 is TGTGCCAGCAGTGTTGAGTCTCGTAATCAGCCCCAGCATTTT. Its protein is CASSVESRNQPQHF.

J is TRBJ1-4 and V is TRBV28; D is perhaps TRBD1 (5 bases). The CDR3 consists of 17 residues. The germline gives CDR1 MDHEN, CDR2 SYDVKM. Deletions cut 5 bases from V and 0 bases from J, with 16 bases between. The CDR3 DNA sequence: TGTGCCAGCAGTCCCTCGGCGCAGGGCGCAACTAATGAAAAACTGTTTTTT. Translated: CASSPSAQGATNEKLFF.

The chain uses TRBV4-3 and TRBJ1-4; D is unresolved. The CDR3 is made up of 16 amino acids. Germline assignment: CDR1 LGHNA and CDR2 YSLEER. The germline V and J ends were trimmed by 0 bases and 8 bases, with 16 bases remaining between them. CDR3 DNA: TGCGCCAGCAGCCAAGATCACGCAGGCCCCCGGGAAAAACTGTTTTTT. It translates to CASSQDHAGPREKLFF.

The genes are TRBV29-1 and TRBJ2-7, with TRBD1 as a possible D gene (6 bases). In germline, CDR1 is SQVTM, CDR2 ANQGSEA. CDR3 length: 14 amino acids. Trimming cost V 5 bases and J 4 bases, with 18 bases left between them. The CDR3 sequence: CSVLFTGRYYEQYF. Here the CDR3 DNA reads TGCAGCGTTCTTTTTACAGGGCGGTATTACGAGCAGTACTTC.

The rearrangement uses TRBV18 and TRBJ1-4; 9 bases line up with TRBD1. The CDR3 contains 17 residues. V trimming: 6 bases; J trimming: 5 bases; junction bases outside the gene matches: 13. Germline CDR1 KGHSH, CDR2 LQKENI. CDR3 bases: TGTGCCAGCTCGTACCTCCAGGACAGGGGAAGCAATGAAAAACTGTTTTTT. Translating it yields CASSYLQDRGSNEKLFF.

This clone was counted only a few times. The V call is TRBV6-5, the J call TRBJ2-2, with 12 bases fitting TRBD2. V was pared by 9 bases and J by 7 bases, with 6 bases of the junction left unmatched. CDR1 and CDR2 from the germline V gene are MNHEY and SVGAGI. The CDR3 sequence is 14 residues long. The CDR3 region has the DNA TGTGCCAGTCGACTAGCGGGAGCGGACGGGGAGCTGTTTTTT. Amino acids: CASRLAGADGELFF.

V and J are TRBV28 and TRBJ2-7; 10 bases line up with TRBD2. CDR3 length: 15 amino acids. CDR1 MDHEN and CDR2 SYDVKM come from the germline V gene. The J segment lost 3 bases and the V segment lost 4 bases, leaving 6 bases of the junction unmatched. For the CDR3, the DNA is TGTGCCAGCAGTTCCCAGACTAGCGGGTTCTACGAGCAGTACTTC. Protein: CASSSQTSGFYEQYF.

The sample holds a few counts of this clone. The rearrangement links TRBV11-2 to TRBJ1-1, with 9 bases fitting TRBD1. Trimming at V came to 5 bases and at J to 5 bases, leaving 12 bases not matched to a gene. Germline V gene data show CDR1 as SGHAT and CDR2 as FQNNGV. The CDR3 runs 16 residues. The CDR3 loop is CASSPTGDRANTEAFF. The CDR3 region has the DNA TGTGCCAGCAGCCCGACGGGGGACAGGGCGAATACTGAAGCTTTCTTT.

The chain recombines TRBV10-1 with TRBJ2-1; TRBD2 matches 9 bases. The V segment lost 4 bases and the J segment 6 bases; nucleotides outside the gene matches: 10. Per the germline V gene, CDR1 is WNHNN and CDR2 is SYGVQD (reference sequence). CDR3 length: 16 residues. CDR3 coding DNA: TGCGCCAGCAGTGGACTCAGCGGGAGGCGTATCAATGAGCAGTTCTTC. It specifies CASSGLSGRRINEQFF.

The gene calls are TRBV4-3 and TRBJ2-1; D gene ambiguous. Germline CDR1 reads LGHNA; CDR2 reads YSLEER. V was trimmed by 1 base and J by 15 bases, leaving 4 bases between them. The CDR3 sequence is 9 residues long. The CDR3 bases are TGCGCCAGCAGCCAAGCTCGGTTCTTC. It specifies CASSQARFF.

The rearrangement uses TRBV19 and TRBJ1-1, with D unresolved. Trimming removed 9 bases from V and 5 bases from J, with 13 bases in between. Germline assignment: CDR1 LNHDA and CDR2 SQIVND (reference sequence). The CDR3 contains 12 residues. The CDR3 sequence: CASQAGVTEAFF. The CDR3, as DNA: TGTGCCAGCCAAGCGGGAGTAACTGAAGCTTTCTTT.

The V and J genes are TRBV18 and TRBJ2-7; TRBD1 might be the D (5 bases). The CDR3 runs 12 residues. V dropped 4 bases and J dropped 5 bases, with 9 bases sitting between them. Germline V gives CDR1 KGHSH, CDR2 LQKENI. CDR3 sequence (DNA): TGTGCCAGCTCACTCGGACACAACGAGCAGTACTTC. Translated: CASSLGHNEQYF.

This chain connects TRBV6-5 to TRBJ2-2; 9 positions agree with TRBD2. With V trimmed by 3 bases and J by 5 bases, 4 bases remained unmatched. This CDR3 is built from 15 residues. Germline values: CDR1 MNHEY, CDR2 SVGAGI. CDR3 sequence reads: CASSYLAGETGELFF. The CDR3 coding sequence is TGTGCCAGCAGTTATTTAGCGGGAGAGACCGGGGAGCTGTTTTTT.

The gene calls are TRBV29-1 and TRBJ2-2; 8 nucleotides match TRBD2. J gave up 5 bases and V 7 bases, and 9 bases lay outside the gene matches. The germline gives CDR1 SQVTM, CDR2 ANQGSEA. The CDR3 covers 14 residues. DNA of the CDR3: TGCAGCGCCTGGGCGGGAGGCGAAACCGGGGAGCTGTTTTTT. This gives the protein CSAWAGGETGELFF.

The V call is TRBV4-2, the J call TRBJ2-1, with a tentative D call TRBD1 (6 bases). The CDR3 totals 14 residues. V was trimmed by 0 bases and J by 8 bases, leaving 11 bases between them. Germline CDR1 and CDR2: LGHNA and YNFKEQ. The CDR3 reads CASSQEGPGDEQFF. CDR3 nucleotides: TGTGCCAGCAGCCAAGAAGGACCAGGGGATGAGCAGTTCTTC.

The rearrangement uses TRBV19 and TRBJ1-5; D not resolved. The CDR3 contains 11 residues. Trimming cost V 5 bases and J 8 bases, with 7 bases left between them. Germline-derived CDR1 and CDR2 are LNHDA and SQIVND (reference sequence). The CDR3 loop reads CASSSTEPQHF. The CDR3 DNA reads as TGTGCCAGTAGTTCTACCGAGCCCCAGCATTTT.

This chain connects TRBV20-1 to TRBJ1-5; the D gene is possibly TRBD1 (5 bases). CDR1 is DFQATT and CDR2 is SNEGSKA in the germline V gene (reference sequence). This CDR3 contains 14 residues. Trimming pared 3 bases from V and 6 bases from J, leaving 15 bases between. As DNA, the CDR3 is TGCAGTGCTAGTTCGGGGGGAGATAGTCAGCCCCAGCATTTT. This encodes CSASSGGDSQPQHF.

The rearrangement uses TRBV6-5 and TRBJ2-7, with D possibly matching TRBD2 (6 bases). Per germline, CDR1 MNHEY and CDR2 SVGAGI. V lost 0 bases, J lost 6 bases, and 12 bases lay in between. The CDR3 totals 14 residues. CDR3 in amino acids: CASSYSPGSFEQYF. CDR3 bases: TGTGCCAGCAGTTACTCACCCGGGAGTTTCGAGCAGTACTTC.

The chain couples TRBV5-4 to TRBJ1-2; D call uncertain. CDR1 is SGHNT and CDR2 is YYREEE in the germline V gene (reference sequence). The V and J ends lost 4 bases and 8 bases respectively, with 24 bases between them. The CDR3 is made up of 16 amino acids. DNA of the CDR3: TGTGCCAGCAGCCCCTGGAGCAGTACGGACTCTTGGGGCTACACCTTC. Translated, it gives CASSPWSSTDSWGYTF.

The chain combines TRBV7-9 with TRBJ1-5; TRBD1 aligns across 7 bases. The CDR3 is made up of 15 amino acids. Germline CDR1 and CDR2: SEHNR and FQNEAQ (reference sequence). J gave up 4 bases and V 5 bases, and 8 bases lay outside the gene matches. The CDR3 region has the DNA TGTGCCAGCAGCCCACCGGGACAGCGGAATCAGCCCCAGCATTTT. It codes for CASSPPGQRNQPQHF.